This TCR beta chain was identified during a study of control samples from healthy donors and cancer patients. This clone showed up just once. Generated by immunoSEQ multiplex PCR, the TCRdb table keeps only in-frame clones and is missing some. The profile covers 90,000 or so clones, with roughly 83% appearing a single time and under 40% taken by the ten largest. Trimming left V 2 bases short and J 4 bases short, with 12 bases between. Germline lookup yields CDR1 LNHNV and CDR2 YYDKDF (reference sequence). The CDR3 has 14 amino acids. V is TRBV15 and J is TRBJ2-7; D is tentatively TRBD1 or TRBD2 (5 bases each). Sequenced material: PBMCs. This receptor was identified in an older man with lung cancer. CDR3 DNA: TGTGCCACCAGCAGACCCGGGACCGCGTACGAGCAGTACTTC. Its translation: CATSRPGTAYEQYF.